Shown below are 3 T cell receptor beta chains from a single sample sequenced in a study of cytomegalovirus exposure and HLA in healthy donors. Some clones are missing from TCRdb's copy, which holds only in-frame ones; the method was immunoSEQ multiplex PCR. The sample yields over 150,000 clones, approximately 84% seen once. Sequences were obtained from PBMCs. All receptors derive from a woman under 30 in good health and CMV-seropositive.

The V gene is TRBV29-1, the J gene TRBJ2-7, with 7 bases fitting TRBD2. The CDR3 is made up of 12 amino acids. Germline V CDR1 and CDR2: SQVTM, ANQGSEA. The V and J ends lost 4 bases and 2 bases, in that order; junction bases with no gene match: 2. The CDR3 region is CSVGEGPYEQYF. In DNA, the CDR3 is TGCAGCGTTGGGGAGGGCCCCTACGAGCAGTACTTC.

V gene TRBV27 combines with J gene TRBJ1-5; D remains unclear. The germline V and J ends were trimmed by 3 bases and 5 bases, with 11 bases remaining between them. The CDR3 contains 14 residues. Germline values: CDR1 MNHEY, CDR2 SMNVEV (reference sequence). The CDR3 DNA is TGTGCCAGCAGTTTCCGGGGAATTGATCAGCCCCAGCATTTT. Translation gives CASSFRGIDQPQHF.

The table lists this clone with a count of one. The chain links TRBV6-1 to TRBJ1-3; tentatively, D is TRBD1 (5 bases). Trimming stripped 0 bases from V and 0 bases from J, with 15 bases between. Germline CDR1 and CDR2: MNHNS and SASEGT. CDR3 length: 18 amino acids. The CDR3 spells CASSEAGAGTSSGNTIYF. CDR3 nucleotides: TGTGCCAGCAGTGAAGCTGGGGCAGGGACTTCCTCTGGAAACACCATATATTTT.